The rows below give T cell receptor beta chains drawn from one sample of a study of T cell repertoires in cytomegalovirus infection. One entry per CDR3 protein results from TCRdb running MiXCR on the reads. The repertoire includes 310,000 or so distinct CDR3 sequences, around 25% of them detected once, and approximately 14% sits in the top ten. The source material was PBMCs. These receptors all stem from a human donor in good health (CMV status not recorded). Some clones in this sample may be carry-over from other donors' samples. Both conserved end residues are part of each CDR3. The order of the fields is V gene, J gene, clone size, CDR3 protein. The size field is filled for only some rows; it gives once, few, many or a size class.

v_call: TRBV19
j_call: TRBJ2-7
clone_size: few
cdr3_aa: CASSRQRNYEQYF

v_call: TRBV28
j_call: TRBJ1-5
clone_size: few
cdr3_aa: CASSYWGSNQPQHF

v_call: TRBV5-1
j_call: TRBJ1-1
clone_size: .
cdr3_aa: CASSLGVLGTEAFF

v_call: TRBV5-1
j_call: TRBJ2-6
clone_size: few
cdr3_aa: CASSLVAVSSGANVLTF

v_call: TRBV24-1
j_call: TRBJ2-3
clone_size: .
cdr3_aa: CATSDWGAADTQYF

v_call: TRBV5-5
j_call: TRBJ2-7
clone_size: .
cdr3_aa: CASSLGGQGYEQYF

v_call: TRBV28
j_call: TRBJ1-2
clone_size: few
cdr3_aa: CASGRDYGYTF

v_call: TRBV7-2
j_call: TRBJ1-1
clone_size: many
cdr3_aa: CASSLRVRTMNTEAFF

v_call: TRBV19
j_call: TRBJ1-5
clone_size: few
cdr3_aa: CASSPNPRDIGNQPQHF

v_call: TRBV20-1
j_call: TRBJ2-7
clone_size: few
cdr3_aa: CSAQSYEQYF

v_call: TRBV28
j_call: TRBJ1-3
clone_size: .
cdr3_aa: CASSSFGQGISGNTIYF

v_call: TRBV28
j_call: TRBJ1-6
clone_size: few
cdr3_aa: CASSSSGTGGFGSPLHF

v_call: TRBV7-2
j_call: TRBJ1-5
clone_size: many
cdr3_aa: CASSLALGRGVGNQPQHF

v_call: TRBV7-2
j_call: TRBJ2-7
clone_size: .
cdr3_aa: CASSLDPAGGYEQYF

v_call: TRBV15
j_call: TRBJ2-3
clone_size: .
cdr3_aa: CATSRDSDRGGLTDTQYF

v_call: TRBV5-6
j_call: TRBJ2-2
clone_size: few
cdr3_aa: CASSPAGGQNTGELFF

v_call: TRBV23-1
j_call: TRBJ1-6
clone_size: .
cdr3_aa: CASSQSRPGEGSPLHF

v_call: TRBV7-9
j_call: TRBJ2-3
clone_size: .
cdr3_aa: CASSLAGVADTQYF

v_call: TRBV28
j_call: TRBJ1-1
clone_size: many
cdr3_aa: CASSPRKMNTEAFF

v_call: TRBV10-3
j_call: TRBJ2-4
clone_size: many
cdr3_aa: CAISGGQGDIQYF

v_call: TRBV28
j_call: TRBJ1-4
clone_size: many
cdr3_aa: CASSPDGTADEKLFF

v_call: TRBV7-3
j_call: TRBJ2-7
clone_size: few
cdr3_aa: CASSQSGGGYEQYF

v_call: TRBV29-1
j_call: TRBJ1-5
clone_size: few
cdr3_aa: CSVGQGNQPQHF

v_call: TRBV18
j_call: TRBJ2-1
clone_size: .
cdr3_aa: CASSPGLNDNEQFF

v_call: TRBV6-2/TRBV6-3
j_call: TRBJ2-7
clone_size: few
cdr3_aa: CASGGTEDYEQYF

v_call: TRBV7-2
j_call: TRBJ2-7
clone_size: .
cdr3_aa: CASSLGPTPYEQYF

v_call: TRBV6-2/TRBV6-3
j_call: TRBJ1-1
clone_size: .
cdr3_aa: CASSYSSGWAFF

v_call: TRBV27
j_call: TRBJ1-6
clone_size: few
cdr3_aa: CASARNSWESPLHF

v_call: TRBV12-5
j_call: TRBJ2-1
clone_size: many
cdr3_aa: CASGSPGQYNEQFF

v_call: TRBV10-3
j_call: TRBJ1-3
clone_size: .
cdr3_aa: CAISEQGVQNTIYF

v_call: TRBV7-2
j_call: TRBJ2-5
clone_size: few
cdr3_aa: CASSISGAETQYF

v_call: TRBV28
j_call: TRBJ2-5
clone_size: once
cdr3_aa: CAIREASSPTQYF

v_call: TRBV6-1
j_call: TRBJ2-3
clone_size: few
cdr3_aa: CASRRGGTDTQYF

v_call: TRBV7-9
j_call: TRBJ2-1
clone_size: many
cdr3_aa: CASSPPGVGINEQFF

v_call: TRBV12-3/TRBV12-4
j_call: TRBJ2-5
clone_size: many
cdr3_aa: CASSKHPGTSRYQETQYF

v_call: TRBV4-3
j_call: TRBJ2-7
clone_size: .
cdr3_aa: CASSQSLATRRYF

v_call: TRBV10-3
j_call: TRBJ2-7
clone_size: many
cdr3_aa: CATTGQASYEQYF

v_call: TRBV3-1
j_call: TRBJ1-5
clone_size: .
cdr3_aa: CASSQDSRLPQHF

v_call: TRBV7-8
j_call: TRBJ1-4
clone_size: many
cdr3_aa: CASSSSPTGATNEKLFF

v_call: TRBV28
j_call: TRBJ2-7
clone_size: .
cdr3_aa: CASSSPGAGSYEQYF

v_call: TRBV19
j_call: TRBJ1-1
clone_size: few
cdr3_aa: CASSRRGGDTEAFF

v_call: TRBV11-2
j_call: TRBJ2-1
clone_size: .
cdr3_aa: CASSLDHRREGSNEQFF

v_call: TRBV6-6
j_call: TRBJ2-7
clone_size: .
cdr3_aa: CASSYPGQGGEQYF

v_call: TRBV19
j_call: TRBJ1-4
clone_size: .
cdr3_aa: CASSQTGRGEKLFF

v_call: TRBV24-1
j_call: TRBJ1-1
clone_size: few
cdr3_aa: CATSDGGRYENTEAFF

v_call: TRBV7-9
j_call: TRBJ1-2
clone_size: .
cdr3_aa: CASSSPSQGRGYTF

v_call: TRBV10-3
j_call: TRBJ2-2
clone_size: .
cdr3_aa: CAIRGAGQAPTGELFF

v_call: TRBV11-2
j_call: TRBJ2-7
clone_size: .
cdr3_aa: CASSLWADEQYF

v_call: TRBV12-3/TRBV12-4
j_call: TRBJ1-1
clone_size: .
cdr3_aa: CASNNRGGTEAFF

v_call: TRBV7-3
j_call: TRBJ1-3
clone_size: many
cdr3_aa: CASSSTGSGNTIYF

v_call: TRBV11-2
j_call: TRBJ2-1
clone_size: .
cdr3_aa: CASSKTLAGYNEQFF

v_call: TRBV29-1
j_call: TRBJ2-1
clone_size: .
cdr3_aa: CSVGTPPRGSRVGQFF

v_call: TRBV29-1
j_call: TRBJ2-7
clone_size: few
cdr3_aa: CSVGRGARYEQYF

v_call: TRBV5-1
j_call: TRBJ2-1
clone_size: .
cdr3_aa: CASSLDGASYNEQFF

v_call: TRBV7-2
j_call: TRBJ1-1
clone_size: .
cdr3_aa: CASSLVPGRGLNTEAFF

v_call: TRBV28
j_call: TRBJ2-1
clone_size: .
cdr3_aa: CASSLPQSGYNEQFF

v_call: TRBV12-3/TRBV12-4
j_call: TRBJ1-1
clone_size: many
cdr3_aa: CATEGGKQGRTEAFF